This is a list of T cell receptor beta chains from one sample in a study of shared clonotypes between healthy human individuals. TCRdb's table, derived via immunoSEQ multiplex PCR, lists solely in-frame clones and lacks some. The sample yields about 680,000 clones, around 72% seen once. Sequences were obtained from memory CD4+ T cells sorted from blood. Source of these receptors: a woman aged 30 to 39 in good health. Each CDR3 is given with its conserved first and last residue. D genes are given only for firm matches. Some rows mark clone size as missing; the rest say once, few, many or name a class of expanded clone.

>TRBV5-1|TRBJ2-5|-|-
TGCGCCAGCAGCTTGGGTCCCACCCAAGAGACCCAGTACTTC
CASSLGPTQETQYF
>TRBV5-1|TRBJ2-3|-|TRBD1
TGCGCCAGCAGCTCTAGGACAGGCGGCACAGATACGCAGTATTTT
CASSSRTGGTDTQYF
>TRBV23-1|TRBJ2-3|-|TRBD2
TGCGCCAGCGGAACGTTCGGACTAGCGGGAGGCCGAGCGATCACAGATACGCAGTATTTT
CASGTFGLAGGRAITDTQYF
>TRBV27|TRBJ2-7|-|TRBD2
TGTGCCAGCAGCTCGGGACTAGCGGGATACGAGCAGTACTTC
CASSSGLAGYEQYF
>TRBV28|TRBJ1-3|-|-
TGTGCCAGCAGCCAGCCTGCAGGAGGTCTAGGTGGAAACACCATATATTTT
CASSQPAGGLGGNTIYF
>TRBV4-1|TRBJ1-5|-|-
TGCGCCAGCAGCCAGACTCGGGACATCAATCAGCCCCAGCATTTT
CASSQTRDINQPQHF
>TRBV15|TRBJ2-7|-|-
TGTGCCACCAGCAGAGATCGGCAGGGGGGATCCTACGAGCAGTACTTC
CATSRDRQGGSYEQYF
>TRBV19|TRBJ1-2|-|-
TGTGCCAGTAGTATATTCCCCAACTCGGGACGGATCAACTATGGCTACACCTTC
CASSIFPNSGRINYGYTF
>TRBV27|TRBJ2-5|few|-
TGTGCCAGCAGTACCCGGGGCCGGGAGACCCAGTACTTC
CASSTRGRETQYF
>TRBV7-9|TRBJ2-3|-|TRBD2
TGTGCCAGCAGCTTAGCTAGCGGGCCGGGGGATACGCAGTATTTT
CASSLASGPGDTQYF
>TRBV29-1|TRBJ2-6|-|-
TGCAGCGTTAGGGATCAGGCTGGGGCCAACGTCCTGACTTTC
CSVRDQAGANVLTF
>TRBV9|TRBJ2-1|-|-
TGTGCCAGCAGCGTAGGGCTAGCGTCCCACAATGAGCAGTTCTTC
CASSVGLASHNEQFF
>TRBV28|TRBJ2-7|few|-
TGTGCCAGCAGTTCGCTTCTTAACAGCCACGAGCAGTACTTC
CASSSLLNSHEQYF
>TRBV11-2|TRBJ1-5|few|-
TGTGCCAGCAGCTTAGACAGGGGAAGAAATCAGCCCCAGCATTTT
CASSLDRGRNQPQHF
>TRBV29-1|TRBJ1-1|-|-
TGCAGCGTTGAAGATCTAGGTAACACTGAAGCTTTCTTT
CSVEDLGNTEAFF
>TRBV7-9|TRBJ2-1|once|-
TGTGCCAGCAGCCCCCCCTCGTGGCGCGACCCGCAGTTCTTC
CASSPPSWRDPQFF
>TRBV28|TRBJ2-3|once|-
TGTGCCAGCACCGCCCTGGGAGATACGCAGTATTTT
CASTALGDTQYF
>TRBV5-1|TRBJ2-7|-|-
TGCGCCAGCAGCTTGGATCCGGGGCTCAGCTCCTACGAGCAGTACTTC
CASSLDPGLSSYEQYF
>TRBV27|TRBJ1-4|once|TRBD1
TGTGCCAGCAGTTCCCTAGGGGGCGGAGAAGAAAAACTGTTTTTT
CASSSLGGGEEKLFF
>TRBV6-1|TRBJ2-1|-|TRBD2
TGTGCCAGCAGTGAAGGAGCGGGATTAATCTACAATGAGCAGTTCTTC
CASSEGAGLIYNEQFF
>TRBV28|TRBJ1-5|once|-
TGTGCCAGCAGTTTACCGAAAGTGGAGCCCCAGCATTTT
CASSLPKVEPQHF
>TRBV6-1|TRBJ2-3|-|TRBD1
TGTGCCAGCATTCGGACAGGGGCCACAGATACGCAGTATTTT
CASIRTGATDTQYF
>TRBV7-2|TRBJ2-7|-|-
TGTGCCAGCAGCTTAGAGGTTTTCGGGGTGCAGTACTTC
CASSLEVFGVQYF
>TRBV7-8|TRBJ2-5|-|TRBD2
TGTGCCAGCAGCTTAGTTGGACTAGCGTTCCAAGAGACCCAGTACTTC
CASSLVGLAFQETQYF
>TRBV2|TRBJ2-4|-|-
TGTGCCAGCAGTGCTTGGGTAGCCAAAAACATTCAGTACTTC
CASSAWVAKNIQYF
>TRBV2|TRBJ2-3|-|TRBD2
TGTGCCAGCAGTGGGCGAGCTAGCGGGCTCACGGTTACGCAGTATTTT
CASSGRASGLTVTQYF
>TRBV29-1|TRBJ2-2|-|-
TGCAGCGTTGGGCTTATGGGCAACACCGGGGAGCTGTTTTTT
CSVGLMGNTGELFF
>TRBV18|TRBJ1-2|-|-
TGTGCCAGCTCACCGGACGTCGGGCAGGGTTATGGCTACACCTTC
CASSPDVGQGYGYTF
>TRBV5-1|TRBJ2-1|-|-
TGCGCCAGCAGCTTGGACCCGGGACTGATTAACAATGAGCAGTTCTTC
CASSLDPGLINNEQFF
>TRBV11-2|TRBJ2-7|-|TRBD1
TGTGCCAGCAGCTTTGGACAGGCAAAGCAGCAGTACTTC
CASSFGQAKQQYF
>TRBV4-1|TRBJ2-7|-|TRBD1
TGCGCCAGCAGCCAAGACTTCGGGACAGTCTCCTACGAGCAGTACTTC
CASSQDFGTVSYEQYF
>TRBV2|TRBJ1-2|-|-
TGTGCCAGCAGTGGGGGGACACCTTATGGCTACACCTTC
CASSGGTPYGYTF
>TRBV6-5|TRBJ2-7|-|-
TGTGCCAGCAGTTACTCGATTGACTACGAGCAGTACTTC
CASSYSIDYEQYF
>TRBV2|TRBJ1-1|few|-
TGTGCCAGCAGTGAATTGGGACGGGAGAACACTGAAGCTTTCTTT
CASSELGRENTEAFF
>TRBV11-2|TRBJ2-5|-|-
TGTGCCAGCAGCCAGAATCTTGTAGCAGAGACCCAGTACTTC
CASSQNLVAETQYF
>TRBV21-1|TRBJ2-5|-|-
TGTGCCAGCAGCAATGGAGTTGAGGATACTCAAGAGACCCAGTACTTC
CASSNGVEDTQETQYF
>TRBV18|TRBJ2-3|-|-
TGTGCCAGCTCGGCACAGGACGAAGATACGCAGTATTTT
CASSAQDEDTQYF
>TRBV6-6|TRBJ1-1|-|-
TGTGCCAGCAGTTCCCAGGGAAAAACTGAAGCTTTCTTT
CASSSQGKTEAFF
>TRBV9|TRBJ1-1|-|TRBD1
TGTGCCAGCAGGCCAGGGACAGGGGACACTGAAGCTTTCTTT
CASRPGTGDTEAFF
>TRBV5-4|TRBJ2-3|-|-
TGTGCCAGCAGCTCGGTAGGAGTTAGCACAGATACGCAGTATTTT
CASSSVGVSTDTQYF
>TRBV28|TRBJ1-2|-|-
TGTGCCAGCAGACCTACGTACCGTGGCTACACCTTC
CASRPTYRGYTF
>TRBV19|TRBJ1-2|-|TRBD1
TGTGCCAGTTCCGGACAGGGTAGATATGGCTACACCTTC
CASSGQGRYGYTF
>TRBV28|TRBJ2-7|-|TRBD2
TGTGCCAGCAGGACCCTGACTAGCGGGACATTTAAAGAGCAGTACTTC
CASRTLTSGTFKEQYF
>TRBV27|TRBJ2-2|-|TRBD2
TGTGCCAGCAGTAAACTAGCGGGAGGTAACACCGGGGAGCTGTTTTTT
CASSKLAGGNTGELFF
>TRBV5-6|TRBJ2-3|-|-
TGTGCCAGCAGCTTGTACGGGAGTTCGGGAGATACGCAGTATTTT
CASSLYGSSGDTQYF
>TRBV9|TRBJ1-1|-|TRBD1
TGTGCCAGCAGCCCCGGACAGGGGTTGAACACTGAAGCTTTCTTT
CASSPGQGLNTEAFF
>TRBV30|TRBJ2-7|once|-
TGTGCCTGGAGCCTCTTGGGGTACGAGCAGTACTTC
CAWSLLGYEQYF